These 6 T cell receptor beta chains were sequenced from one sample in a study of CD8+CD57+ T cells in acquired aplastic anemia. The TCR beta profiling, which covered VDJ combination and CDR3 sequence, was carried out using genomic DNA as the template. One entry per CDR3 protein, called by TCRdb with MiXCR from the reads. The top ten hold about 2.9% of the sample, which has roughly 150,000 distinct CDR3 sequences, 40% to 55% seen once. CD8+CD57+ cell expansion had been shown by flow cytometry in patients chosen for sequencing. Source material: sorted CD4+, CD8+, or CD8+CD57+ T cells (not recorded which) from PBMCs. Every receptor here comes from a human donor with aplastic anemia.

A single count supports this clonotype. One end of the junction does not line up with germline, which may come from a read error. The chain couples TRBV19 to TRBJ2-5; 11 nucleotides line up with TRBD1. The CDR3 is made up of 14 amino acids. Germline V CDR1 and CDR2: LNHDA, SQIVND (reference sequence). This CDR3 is CARSLGTGGETQYF. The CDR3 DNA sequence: TGTGCCCGTAGCCTTGGGACAGGGGGAGAGACCCAGTACTTC.

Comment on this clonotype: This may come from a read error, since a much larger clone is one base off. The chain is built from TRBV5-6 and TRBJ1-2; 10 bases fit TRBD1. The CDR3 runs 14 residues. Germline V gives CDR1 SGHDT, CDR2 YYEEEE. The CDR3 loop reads CASSVDRGVYGHTF. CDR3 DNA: TGTGCCAGCAGCGTGGACAGGGGGGTGTATGGCCACACCTTC.

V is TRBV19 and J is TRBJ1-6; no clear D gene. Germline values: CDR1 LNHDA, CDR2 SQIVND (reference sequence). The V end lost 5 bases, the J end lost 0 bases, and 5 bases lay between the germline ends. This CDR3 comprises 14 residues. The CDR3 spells CASSWDSYNSPLHF. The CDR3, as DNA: TGTGCCAGTAGTTGGGACTCCTATAATTCACCCCTCCACTTT.

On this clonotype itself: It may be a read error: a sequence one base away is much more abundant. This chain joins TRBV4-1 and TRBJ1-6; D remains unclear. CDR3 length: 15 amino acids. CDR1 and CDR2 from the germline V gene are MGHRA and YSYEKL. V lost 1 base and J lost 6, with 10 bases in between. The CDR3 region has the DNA TGCGCCAGCAGCCAAGCGCTACAGCCTAATTCACCCCTCCACTTT. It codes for CASSQALQPNSPLHF.

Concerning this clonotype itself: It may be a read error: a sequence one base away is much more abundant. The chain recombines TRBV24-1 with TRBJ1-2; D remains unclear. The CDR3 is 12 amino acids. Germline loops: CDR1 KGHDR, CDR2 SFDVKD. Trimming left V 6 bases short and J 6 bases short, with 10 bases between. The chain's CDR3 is CATSLSGHGYTF. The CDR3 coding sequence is TGTGCCACCAGTTTATCAGGACATGGCTACACCTTC.

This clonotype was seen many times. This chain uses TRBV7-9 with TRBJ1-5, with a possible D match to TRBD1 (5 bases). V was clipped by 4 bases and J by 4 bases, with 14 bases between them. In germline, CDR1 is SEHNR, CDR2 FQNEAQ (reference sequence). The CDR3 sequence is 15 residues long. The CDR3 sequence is CASSSGVGGNQPQHF. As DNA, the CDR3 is TGTGCCAGCAGCTCGGGGGTGGGGGGAAATCAGCCCCAGCATTTT.